This section outlines one TCR beta chain sequence together with its context. Its antigen remains unknown. The data were produced by immunoSEQ multiplex PCR, yet TCRdb's version contains in-frame clones alone and is incomplete. The table records about 110,000 clones, approximately 83% of them present only once. These data belong to a study of T cell responses to AZD1222 COVID-19 vaccine. Study as a whole: Researchers grouped second doses given at about 4 or about 12 weeks into one pool.

Looked up from germline, CDR1 is MDHEN and CDR2 is SYDVKM. V gave up 0 bases and J gave up 2 bases, with 8 bases separating them. The CDR3 totals 15 residues. Overall study results and limits: Scientists sampled the repertoires only once the peak T cell response had passed.

The clonotype originates from an adult in good health. The source was peripheral blood, collected on day 0 of AZD1222 vaccination. This chain joins TRBV28 and TRBJ1-3; maybe TRBD1 (5 bases). The CDR3 nucleotides read TGTGCCAGCAGTTTATGGGGGGTACCTGGAAACACCATATATTTT. Amino acids: CASSLWGVPGNTIYF.